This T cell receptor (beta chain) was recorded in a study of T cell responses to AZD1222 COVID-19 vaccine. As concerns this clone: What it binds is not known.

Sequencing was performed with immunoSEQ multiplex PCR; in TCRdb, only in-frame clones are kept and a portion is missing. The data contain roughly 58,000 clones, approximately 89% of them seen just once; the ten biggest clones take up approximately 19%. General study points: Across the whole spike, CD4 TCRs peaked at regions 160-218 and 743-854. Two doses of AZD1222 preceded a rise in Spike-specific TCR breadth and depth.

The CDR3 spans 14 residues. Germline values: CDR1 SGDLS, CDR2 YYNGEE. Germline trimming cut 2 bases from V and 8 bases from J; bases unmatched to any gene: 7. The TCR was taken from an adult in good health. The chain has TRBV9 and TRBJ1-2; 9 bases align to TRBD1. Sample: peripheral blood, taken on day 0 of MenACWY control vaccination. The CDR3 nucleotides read TGTGCCAGCAGCGTGCAACAGGGGGCAGGGGGCTACACCTTC. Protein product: CASSVQQGAGGYTF.